A single T cell receptor (beta chain) is shown here with its context. Its antigen target is currently unknown. There are no base qualities to consult, and no much larger clone falls within one base. Library prep was done by the immunoSEQ multiplex PCR assay. TCRdb limited this immuneACCESS table to in-frame rearrangements with V and J called. A share of clones is missing; checked studies link under half to unresolved V genes, and the rest is unexplained. Within this sample are some 77,000 clones, with around 96% of them counted one time only. Of the sample, less than 0.35% falls within the top ten clones. Based on the germline V gene, the CDR1 and CDR2 sequences are SGHDN and FVKESK. V ends up 2 bases short and J 5 bases short, with an unmatched junction base count of 13. The cysteine opens and the phenylalanine closes a CDR3 of 17 amino acids. Left in the record is the CDR3 DNA by itself, 51 bases read in frame from the first base.

This sample was included in a study of technical replicates of blood from several donors (dated by TCRdb to about 2017). Sequencing was performed on T cells isolated from PBMCs. The chain was built from TRBV14 and TRBJ2-7, with 9 middle bases fitting TRBD1. This sequence was found in a human donor in good health. The bases are TGTGCCAGCAGCCAATTTATAATCGGACAGGGGATGGACGAGCAGTACTTC. Protein translation: CASSQFIIGQGMDEQYF.